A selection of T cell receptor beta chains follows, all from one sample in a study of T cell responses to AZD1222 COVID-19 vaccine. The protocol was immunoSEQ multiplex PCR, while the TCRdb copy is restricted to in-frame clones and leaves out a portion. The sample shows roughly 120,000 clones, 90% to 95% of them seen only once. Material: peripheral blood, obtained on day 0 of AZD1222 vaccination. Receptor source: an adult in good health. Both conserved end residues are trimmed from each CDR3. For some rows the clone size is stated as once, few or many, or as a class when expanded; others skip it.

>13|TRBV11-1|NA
ASSLRRSSYNEQF
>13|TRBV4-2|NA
ASSQSDRRGNTIY
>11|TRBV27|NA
ASSWGDRYEQY
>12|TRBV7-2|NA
ASSTDRYQETQY
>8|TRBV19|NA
ASQGPEAF
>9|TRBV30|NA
AWSVTGRAF
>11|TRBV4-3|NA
ASSPHRGLGYT
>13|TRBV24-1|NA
ATSDAGTGANEQF
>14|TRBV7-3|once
ASSLFGGSRTDTQY
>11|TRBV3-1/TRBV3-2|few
ASSPTWGAEAF
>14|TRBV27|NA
ASRPIGGRGLEGYT
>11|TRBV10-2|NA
ATWTGSNSPLH
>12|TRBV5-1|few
ASSLGVDTGELF
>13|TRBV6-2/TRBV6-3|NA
ASSSGGTLKNIQY
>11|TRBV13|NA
ASSLAEGTEAF
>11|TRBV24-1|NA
ATSDSPAGEQF